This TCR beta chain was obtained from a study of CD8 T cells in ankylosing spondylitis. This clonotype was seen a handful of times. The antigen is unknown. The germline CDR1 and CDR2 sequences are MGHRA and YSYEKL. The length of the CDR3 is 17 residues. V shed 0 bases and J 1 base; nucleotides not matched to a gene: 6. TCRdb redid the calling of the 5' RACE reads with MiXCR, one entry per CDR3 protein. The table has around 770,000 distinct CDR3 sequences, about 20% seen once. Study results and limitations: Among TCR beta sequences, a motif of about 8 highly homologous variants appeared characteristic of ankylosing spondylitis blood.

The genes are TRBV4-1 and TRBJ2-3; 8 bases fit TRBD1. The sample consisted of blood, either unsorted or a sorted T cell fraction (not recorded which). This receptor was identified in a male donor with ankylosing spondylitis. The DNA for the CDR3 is TGCGCCAGCAGCCAAGACCGGACAGGGTGGGGCACAGATACGCAGTATTTT. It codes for CASSQDRTGWGTDTQYF.